These T cell receptor beta chains were read from a single sample in a study of blood T cell repertoires in COVID-19. The table came from immunoSEQ multiplex PCR; TCRdb's copy has only in-frame clones and leaves some out. Of over 250,000 clones in the sample, roughly 86% were seen once. The material sequenced was PBMCs or T cells enriched from blood (not recorded which). The source of these receptors is a woman aged 55-70 years who had recovered from COVID-19. Each CDR3 is given with its conserved first and last residue. D genes are given only for firm matches. Only part of the rows carry a size: once, few, many, or a class if the clone is expanded.

j_gene: TRBJ2-1
abundance: few
v_gene: TRBV2
d_gene: -
CDR3aa: CASRLGSSYNEQFF
CDR3nt: TGTGCCAGCAGGTTAGGGAGCTCCTACAATGAGCAGTTCTTC

j_gene: TRBJ2-3
abundance: -
v_gene: TRBV28
d_gene: -
CDR3aa: CASSPYTDTQYF
CDR3nt: TGTGCCAGCAGTCCCTACACAGATACGCAGTATTTT

j_gene: TRBJ2-1
abundance: -
v_gene: TRBV9
d_gene: -
CDR3aa: CASSVDYGAGEFF
CDR3nt: TGTGCCAGCAGCGTAGACTATGGGGCCGGCGAGTTCTTC

j_gene: TRBJ2-7
abundance: -
v_gene: TRBV19
d_gene: TRBD1
CDR3aa: CATKTGIEQYF
CDR3nt: TGTGCCACCAAGACAGGGATCGAGCAGTACTTC

j_gene: TRBJ1-5
abundance: -
v_gene: TRBV2
d_gene: TRBD1
CDR3aa: CASSGTGTAYQPQHF
CDR3nt: TGTGCCAGCAGCGGTACCGGGACAGCATATCAGCCCCAGCATTTT

j_gene: TRBJ1-2
abundance: -
v_gene: TRBV4-1
d_gene: -
CDR3aa: CASSLEGYGYTF
CDR3nt: TGCGCCAGCAGCCTTGAGGGATACGGCTACACCTTC

j_gene: TRBJ2-7
abundance: -
v_gene: TRBV20-1
d_gene: TRBD2
CDR3aa: CSASRSGSSYEQYF
CDR3nt: TGCAGTGCTAGTCGGAGCGGGAGTTCCTACGAGCAGTACTTC

j_gene: TRBJ1-1
abundance: -
v_gene: TRBV2
d_gene: TRBD1
CDR3aa: CASSTGVSEAFF
CDR3nt: TGTGCCAGCAGTACAGGGGTATCTGAAGCTTTCTTT

j_gene: TRBJ2-3
abundance: -
v_gene: TRBV5-1
d_gene: -
CDR3aa: CASSLVTGPLTNTQYF
CDR3nt: TGCGCCAGCAGCTTGGTTACGGGTCCCCTCACCAATACGCAGTATTTT

j_gene: TRBJ1-1
abundance: -
v_gene: TRBV19
d_gene: -
CDR3aa: CASSPRRLEAFF
CDR3nt: TGTGCCAGTAGTCCTCGGAGACTTGAAGCTTTCTTT

j_gene: TRBJ1-4
abundance: -
v_gene: TRBV4-1
d_gene: TRBD1
CDR3aa: CASSQGGTANEKLFF
CDR3nt: TGCGCCAGCAGCCAAGGCGGGACAGCTAATGAAAAACTGTTTTTT

j_gene: TRBJ2-3
abundance: -
v_gene: TRBV5-1
d_gene: -
CDR3aa: CASSLAAAGLDTQYF
CDR3nt: TGCGCCAGCAGCTTGGCCGCGGCAGGGTTAGATACGCAGTATTTT

j_gene: TRBJ1-2
abundance: once
v_gene: TRBV9
d_gene: TRBD1
CDR3aa: CASSVAGTGALYGYTF
CDR3nt: TGTGCCAGCAGCGTAGCGGGGACAGGGGCCCTCTATGGCTACACCTTC